A selection of T cell receptor beta chains follows, all from one sample in a study of blood T cell repertoires in COVID-19. Produced via immunoSEQ multiplex PCR; TCRdb's table is partial and in-frame only. The sample shows 8,000 to 9,500 clones, less than 90% of them seen only once. Sequences were obtained from peripheral blood. Receptors were obtained from a human donor with active COVID-19. The donor label of this sample is uncertain. Both conserved end residues are part of each CDR3. The D gene is left open where the match is weak. Clone sizes are given selectively: once, few, many, or a class where the clone is expanded.

abundance,d_gene,v_gene,j_gene,CDR3aa,CDR3nt
NA,TRBD2,TRBV30,TRBJ2-3,CAWSASGGYGTQYF,TGTGCCTGGAGTGCGAGCGGGGGGTACGGTACGCAGTATTTT
NA,TRBD1,TRBV5-1,TRBJ2-7,CASSFAGTGSSEQYF,TGCGCCAGCAGCTTCGCCGGGACAGGGTCGTCAGAGCAGTACTTC
NA,TRBD2,TRBV5-4,TRBJ2-1,CASSHRLAGGKVNEQFF,TGTGCCAGCAGCCATCGACTAGCGGGGGGGAAGGTCAATGAGCAGTTCTTC
NA,NA,TRBV20-1,TRBJ2-2,CSASLEGKGTGELFF,TGCAGTGCTAGTTTGGAGGGGAAGGGTACCGGGGAGCTGTTTTTT
few,NA,TRBV4-3,TRBJ2-2,CASQDRNTGELFF,TGCGCCAGCCAGGACAGGAACACCGGGGAGCTGTTTTTT
NA,TRBD1,TRBV29-1,TRBJ1-4,CSVQVRDRGILGKLFF,TGCAGCGTCCAAGTCCGGGACAGGGGCATCCTGGGGAAACTGTTTTTT
NA,NA,TRBV12-3/TRBV12-4,TRBJ2-3,CASRPEVPDTQYF,TGTGCCAGCAGACCAGAGGTTCCAGATACGCAGTATTTT
NA,NA,TRBV21-1,TRBJ1-4,CASSKKGGQGGEKLFF,TGTGCCAGCAGCAAAAAAGGGGGGCAGGGGGGTGAAAAACTGTTTTTT
NA,NA,TRBV7-8,TRBJ1-3,CASSLGSPVSGNTIYF,TGTGCCAGCAGCTTAGGAAGTCCGGTCTCTGGAAACACCATATATTTT
NA,NA,TRBV19,TRBJ2-7,CASSIVRGSYEQYF,TGTGCCAGTAGTATAGTTAGGGGATCCTACGAGCAGTACTTC
NA,NA,TRBV12-3/TRBV12-4,TRBJ2-5,CASSFDYQETQYF,TGTGCCAGCAGTTTCGACTACCAAGAGACCCAGTACTTC
few,TRBD2,TRBV6-1,TRBJ2-5,CASSELAGGPETQYF,TGTGCCAGCAGTGAACTAGCGGGGGGGCCAGAGACCCAGTACTTC
NA,TRBD2,TRBV24-1,TRBJ2-3,CATSDPGLAGDYTQYF,TGTGCCACCAGTGACCCGGGACTAGCGGGGGATTATACGCAGTATTTT
NA,TRBD1,TRBV15,TRBJ1-4,CATSAPTGINEKLFF,TGTGCCACCAGCGCACCGACAGGGATTAATGAAAAACTGTTTTTT
NA,NA,TRBV25-1,TRBJ2-1,CASSEYPRGGHGEQFF,TGTGCCAGCAGTGAATATCCTAGAGGGGGACACGGTGAGCAGTTCTTC
NA,NA,TRBV20-1,TRBJ1-1,CSASLWGSAFF,TGCAGTGCTAGTCTCTGGGGCTCGGCTTTCTTT
NA,TRBD1,TRBV28,TRBJ1-5,CASSLRTGTGNNQPQHF,TGTGCCAGCAGTTTAAGGACGGGGACAGGCAATAATCAGCCCCAGCATTTT
NA,TRBD2,TRBV5-1,TRBJ2-3,CASSSTSGTDTQYF,TGCGCCAGCAGCTCTACTAGCGGCACAGATACGCAGTATTTT
NA,NA,TRBV5-4,TRBJ2-7,CASSVGPLEYEQYF,TGTGCCAGCAGCGTGGGACCGCTAGAATACGAGCAGTACTTC
NA,TRBD1,TRBV27,TRBJ1-6,CAKGQGPPLHF,TGTGCCAAGGGACAGGGGCCACCCCTCCACTTT
NA,NA,TRBV12-3/TRBV12-4,TRBJ1-2,CASSLKPNYGYTF,TGTGCCAGCAGTTTAAAGCCTAACTATGGCTACACCTTC
NA,TRBD2,TRBV11-3,TRBJ2-3,CASSLGSRLGLSTDTQYF,TGTGCCAGCAGCTTAGGAAGCAGATTGGGACTAAGCACAGATACGCAGTATTTT
NA,NA,TRBV5-1,TRBJ1-2,CASSSTGGTDYGYTF,TGCGCCAGCAGCTCAACGGGGGGGACCGACTATGGCTACACCTTC
NA,TRBD2,TRBV6-5,TRBJ2-1,CASGTSGANEQFF,TGTGCCAGCGGGACTAGCGGGGCCAATGAGCAGTTCTTC
NA,NA,TRBV5-1,TRBJ2-5,CASSLPTRQQGQTQYF,TGCGCCAGCAGCTTACCGACTAGGCAGCAAGGACAGACCCAGTACTTC
NA,NA,TRBV9,TRBJ2-3,CASSLRGAGESTDTQYF,TGTGCCAGCAGCCTAAGAGGGGCAGGGGAGAGCACAGATACGCAGTATTTT
NA,NA,TRBV18,TRBJ1-2,CASSPSQNYGYTF,TGTGCCAGCTCACCGTCACAAAACTATGGCTACACCTTC
NA,NA,TRBV19,TRBJ1-2,CASSIDQGSSYGYTF,TGTGCCAGTAGTATTGACCAGGGATCCTCCTATGGCTACACCTTC
NA,NA,TRBV19,TRBJ1-5,CASRPMAGETRKPQHF,TGTGCCAGTAGACCGATGGCAGGGGAGACAAGGAAGCCCCAGCATTTT
NA,TRBD2,TRBV3-1/TRBV3-2,TRBJ2-1,CASSQPSGIYNEQFF,TGTGCCAGCAGCCAACCTAGCGGGATTTACAATGAGCAGTTCTTC
NA,NA,TRBV28,TRBJ1-5,CASSTQGVNQPQHF,TGTGCCAGCAGTACCCAGGGCGTCAATCAGCCCCAGCATTTT
NA,TRBD1,TRBV27,TRBJ2-1,CASSATGGLYNEQFF,TGTGCCAGCAGTGCGACAGGGGGCTTGTACAATGAGCAGTTCTTC
NA,TRBD1,TRBV27,TRBJ1-5,CASSSGTGGFSQPQHF,TGTGCCAGCAGTTCCGGGACAGGGGGCTTTAGCCAGCCCCAGCATTTT
NA,NA,TRBV2,TRBJ2-5,CARGARDSLGTQYF,TGTGCCAGAGGCGCGAGAGACAGCCTTGGGACCCAGTACTTC
NA,TRBD1,TRBV6-1,TRBJ2-1,CASSDGQGNEQFF,TGTGCCAGCAGTGATGGACAGGGCAATGAGCAGTTCTTC
NA,TRBD1,TRBV5-4,TRBJ1-2,CASSQSTGGAYGYTF,TGTGCCAGTTCCCAATCAACAGGGGGCGCTTATGGCTACACCTTC
NA,NA,TRBV24-1,TRBJ2-2,CATSGTANTGELFF,TGTGCCACCAGTGGCACGGCGAACACCGGGGAGCTGTTTTTT
NA,NA,TRBV2,TRBJ2-1,CARRGAGETYNEQFF,TGTGCCCGCAGGGGGGCGGGGGAAACCTACAATGAGCAGTTCTTC
once,TRBD1,TRBV5-6,TRBJ1-5,CASSLAADRADQPQHF,TGTGCCAGCAGCTTGGCTGCAGACAGGGCCGATCAGCCCCAGCATTTT
NA,TRBD1,TRBV27,TRBJ2-7,CASSAGQGAYEQYF,TGTGCCAGCAGTGCGGGACAGGGAGCCTACGAGCAGTACTTC
NA,TRBD2,TRBV5-1,TRBJ2-1,CASSLARGTRDDNEQFF,TGCGCCAGCAGCTTGGCGCGGGGGACTAGGGACGACAATGAGCAGTTCTTC
NA,TRBD2,TRBV5-1,TRBJ2-4,CASSWGLAEDIQYF,TGCGCCAGCAGCTGGGGACTAGCCGAAGACATTCAGTACTTC
large,TRBD1,TRBV29-1,TRBJ2-5,CSARDSRQETQYF,TGCAGCGCTCGGGACAGCCGCCAAGAGACCCAGTACTTC
NA,TRBD2,TRBV18,TRBJ2-1,CASSATGTNDNEQFF,TGTGCCAGCTCAGCGACCGGGACTAACGACAATGAGCAGTTCTTC
NA,NA,TRBV9,TRBJ2-3,CASSVGGDTQYF,TGTGCCAGCAGCGTCGGCGGGGATACGCAGTATTTT
NA,TRBD1,TRBV24-1,TRBJ2-1,CATSDSDRGINEQFF,TGTGCCACCAGTGACAGCGACAGGGGGATCAATGAGCAGTTCTTC
NA,TRBD1,TRBV27,TRBJ1-6,CATQDRGRPLHF,TGTGCCACGCAAGACAGGGGGAGGCCCCTCCACTTT
NA,NA,TRBV7-9,TRBJ2-7,CASSLAGDIGEQYF,TGTGCCAGCAGCTTAGCGGGGGACATTGGCGAGCAGTACTTC
NA,TRBD1,TRBV11-2,TRBJ1-2,CASSPPGQLAGYGYTF,TGTGCCAGCAGCCCCCCGGGACAGCTAGCGGGCTATGGCTACACCTTC
few,NA,TRBV10-2,TRBJ2-3,CASSESTVPTDTQYF,TGCGCCAGCAGTGAGTCCACAGTGCCCACAGATACGCAGTATTTT
NA,TRBD1,TRBV19,TRBJ1-5,CASSISPSQGPMGNQPQHF,TGTGCCAGTAGTATCTCTCCATCACAGGGGCCTATGGGCAATCAGCCCCAGCATTTT
NA,TRBD2,TRBV19,TRBJ2-7,CASSPGGSAYEQYF,TGTGCCAGTAGTCCGGGAGGTTCGGCCTACGAGCAGTACTTC